These T cell receptor beta chains were read from a single sample in a study of cytomegalovirus exposure and HLA in healthy donors. The table came from immunoSEQ multiplex PCR; TCRdb's copy has only in-frame clones and leaves some out. The table shows 100,000 or so clones, with approximately 82% occurring only once. The sequenced sample consisted of PBMCs. These receptors were collected from a woman younger than 30 in good health and CMV-seronegative. The CDR3 runs from the conserved cysteine through the conserved F or W. Each record gives: V gene, D gene, J gene, clone size, CDR3 protein, CDR3 DNA. D genes are given only for firm matches. Some rows mark clone size as missing; the rest say once, few, many or name a class of expanded clone.

TRBV7-9	-	TRBJ2-5	-	CSSSLPEETQYF	TGTTCCAGCAGCTTACCTGAGGAGACCCAGTACTTC
TRBV6-5	TRBD2	TRBJ2-7	-	CASSYSGLAGDHEQYF	TGTGCCAGCAGTTACTCGGGACTAGCGGGAGATCACGAGCAGTACTTC
TRBV29-1	-	TRBJ1-4	-	CSVARSWGVNEKLFF	TGCAGCGTTGCCAGATCGTGGGGGGTTAATGAAAAACTGTTTTTT
TRBV11-1	-	TRBJ2-2	-	CASSGLRGFGAGELFF	TGTGCCAGCAGCGGGCTCCGGGGGTTCGGGGCCGGGGAGCTGTTTTTT
TRBV5-1	TRBD2	TRBJ2-7	-	CASSLILAGRQELYF	TGCGCCAGCAGCTTGATACTAGCGGGCCGACAAGAGCTGTACTTC
TRBV21-1	-	TRBJ2-1	-	CASSNSGTSGVNEQFF	TGTGCCAGCAGCAATAGCGGGACTAGCGGCGTCAATGAGCAGTTCTTC
TRBV25-1	-	TRBJ2-3	once	CASSSAGVGTDTQYF	TGTGCCAGCAGCTCAGCGGGCGTCGGCACAGATACGCAGTATTTT
TRBV2	-	TRBJ1-4	few	CASSVNRDNEKLFF	TGTGCCAGCAGTGTCAACAGGGATAATGAAAAACTGTTTTTT
TRBV4-3	TRBD2	TRBJ2-7	few	CASSLLAGAVGEQYF	TGCGCCAGCAGCCTTTTAGCGGGAGCAGTGGGTGAGCAGTACTTC
TRBV7-2	-	TRBJ1-5	-	CASSLDNRHRNQPQHF	TGTGCCAGCAGCTTGGACAACCGCCACCGCAATCAGCCCCAGCATTTT
TRBV27	-	TRBJ2-7	-	CASSLGGYEQYF	TGTGCCAGCAGTTTAGGGGGGTACGAGCAGTACTTC
TRBV9	-	TRBJ2-7	-	CASSEIPGYEQYF	TGTGCCAGCAGCGAAATACCCGGCTACGAGCAGTACTTC
TRBV28	-	TRBJ2-7	once	CASSLFRTDFGSWVYF	TGTGCCAGCAGTTTATTCAGGACTGACTTTGGGTCGTGGGTGTACTTC
TRBV7-9	-	TRBJ2-7	-	CSSSLATDEQYF	TGTTCCAGCAGCTTAGCTACGGACGAGCAGTACTTC
TRBV19	-	TRBJ2-7	-	CASSPQWIPTMDEQYF	TGTGCCAGTAGTCCCCAGTGGATCCCGACTATGGACGAGCAGTACTTC
TRBV28	TRBD1	TRBJ2-7	-	CASGTGNLYEQYF	TGTGCCAGCGGGACAGGTAATCTGTACGAGCAGTACTTC
TRBV4-3	TRBD2	TRBJ2-7	-	CASSQLLSVVGLAGGTSYEQYF	TGCGCCAGCAGCCAATTACTGTCGGTGGTGGGACTAGCGGGAGGAACCTCCTACGAGCAGTACTTC
TRBV5-5	-	TRBJ2-2	-	CASRGGYYGGELFF	TGTGCCAGCAGAGGGGGATACTATGGCGGGGAGCTGTTTTTT
TRBV7-2	TRBD2	TRBJ2-7	-	CASRNSPGTSGYEQYF	TGTGCCAGCAGAAACTCACCCGGGACTAGCGGCTACGAGCAGTACTTC
TRBV28	TRBD1	TRBJ1-2	-	CASSQDRGLRGYTF	TGTGCCAGCAGTCAGGACAGGGGGCTGAGGGGCTACACCTTC
TRBV4-1	TRBD1	TRBJ2-7	-	CASSRPGQGYEQYF	TGCGCCAGCAGTCGACCGGGACAGGGATACGAGCAGTACTTC
TRBV5-6	TRBD1	TRBJ2-7	once	CASSLVGDSSYEQYF	TGTGCCAGCAGCTTGGTCGGGGACAGTTCCTACGAGCAGTACTTC
TRBV11-2	-	TRBJ2-7	-	CASRPDTSYEQYF	TGTGCCAGCAGACCGGACACATCCTACGAGCAGTACTTC
TRBV10-3	-	TRBJ2-6	-	CAIRALGQKRGGRARANVLTF	TGTGCCATCAGAGCTCTTGGACAGAAGCGAGGTGGGCGCGCGAGGGCCAACGTCCTGACTTTC
TRBV10-3	TRBD2	TRBJ2-7	-	CAISESKRGGSYEQYF	TGTGCCATCAGTGAGTCGAAGCGGGGGGGCTCCTACGAGCAGTACTTC
TRBV6-1	-	TRBJ1-2	-	CASSASFRRRVEGYTF	TGTGCCAGCAGTGCCTCCTTTAGACGCAGGGTAGAAGGCTACACCTTC
TRBV7-2	-	TRBJ2-7	-	CASSRQAPIYGQYF	TGTGCCAGCAGCAGACAGGCCCCGATCTACGGGCAGTACTTC
TRBV4-3	-	TRBJ2-5	few	CASSQDSRETQYF	TGCGCCAGCAGCCAAGATTCCCGGGAGACCCAGTACTTC
TRBV2	TRBD2	TRBJ2-3	-	CASSAPRAGGDTDTQYF	TGTGCCAGCAGTGCCCCCAGGGCGGGGGGCGACACAGATACGCAGTATTTT
TRBV18	TRBD1	TRBJ2-1	-	CASSPVVGQGYNEQFF	TGTGCCAGCTCACCAGTCGTAGGACAGGGGTACAATGAGCAGTTCTTC
TRBV7-2	-	TRBJ2-1	-	CASSLALGSYNEQFF	TGTGCCAGCAGCTTAGCGCTAGGCTCCTACAATGAGCAGTTCTTC
TRBV6-1	TRBD2	TRBJ2-1	-	CASRGTGTKNNEQFF	TGTGCCAGCAGGGGGACCGGGACTAAAAACAATGAGCAGTTCTTC
TRBV18	TRBD2	TRBJ2-7	-	CASSTGTTSYEQYF	TGTGCCAGCTCAACCGGGACTACATCCTACGAGCAGTACTTC
TRBV28	TRBD1	TRBJ1-2	-	CASSRLDRRVHGYTF	TGTGCCAGCAGTCGCCTGGACAGGCGAGTCCATGGCTACACCTTC
TRBV28	-	TRBJ2-6	-	CASSLFSGDYSGANVLTF	TGTGCCAGCAGTTTGTTTTCAGGGGATTACTCTGGGGCCAACGTCCTGACTTTC
TRBV30	-	TRBJ1-1	few	CAWEQGDTEAFF	TGTGCCTGGGAACAGGGTGACACTGAAGCTTTCTTT
TRBV5-1	TRBD2	TRBJ2-3	few	CASSLAFLGLKAGGLPTDTQYF	TGCGCCAGCAGCTTGGCCTTCCTGGGGCTTAAAGCGGGAGGGCTCCCCACAGATACGCAGTATTTT
TRBV9	-	TRBJ1-4	-	CASSVAGAGLDEKLFF	TGTGCCAGCAGCGTAGCCGGTGCAGGGCTGGATGAAAAACTGTTTTTT
TRBV5-1	TRBD1	TRBJ2-2	-	CASSLAGDRGRYTGELFF	TGCGCCAGCAGCTTGGCGGGGGACAGGGGGCGGTACACCGGGGAGCTGTTTTTT